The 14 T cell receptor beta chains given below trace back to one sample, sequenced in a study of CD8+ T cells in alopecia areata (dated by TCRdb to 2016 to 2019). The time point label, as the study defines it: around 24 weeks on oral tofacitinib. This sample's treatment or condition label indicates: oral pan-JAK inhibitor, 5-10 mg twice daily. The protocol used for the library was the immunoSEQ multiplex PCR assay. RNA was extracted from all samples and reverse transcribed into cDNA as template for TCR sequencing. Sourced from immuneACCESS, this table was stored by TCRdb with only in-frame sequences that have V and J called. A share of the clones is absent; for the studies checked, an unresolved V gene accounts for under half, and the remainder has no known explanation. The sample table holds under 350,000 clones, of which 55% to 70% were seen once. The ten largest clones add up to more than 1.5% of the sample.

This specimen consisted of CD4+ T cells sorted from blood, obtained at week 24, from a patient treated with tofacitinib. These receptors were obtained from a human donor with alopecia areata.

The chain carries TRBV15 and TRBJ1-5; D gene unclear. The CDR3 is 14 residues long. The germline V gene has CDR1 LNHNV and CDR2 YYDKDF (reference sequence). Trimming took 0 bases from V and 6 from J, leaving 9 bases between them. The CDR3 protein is CATSRDKFGQPQHF. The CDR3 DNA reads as TGTGCCACCAGCAGAGACAAATTCGGTCAGCCCCAGCATTTT.

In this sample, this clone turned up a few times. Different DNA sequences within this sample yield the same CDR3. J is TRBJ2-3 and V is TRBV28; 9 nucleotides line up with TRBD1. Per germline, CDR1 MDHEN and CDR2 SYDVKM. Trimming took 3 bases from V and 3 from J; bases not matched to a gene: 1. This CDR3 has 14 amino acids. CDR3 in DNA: TGTGCCAGCAGTTTGGGACAGGGTACAGATACGCAGTATTTT. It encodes CASSLGQGTDTQYF.

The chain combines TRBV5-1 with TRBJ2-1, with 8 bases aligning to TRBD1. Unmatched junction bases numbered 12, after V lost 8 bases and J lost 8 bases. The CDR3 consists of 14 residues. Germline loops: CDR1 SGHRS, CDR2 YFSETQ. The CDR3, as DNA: TGCGCCAGAGAGAGGACAGGGACCTTCCATGAGCAGTTCTTC. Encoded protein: CARERTGTFHEQFF.

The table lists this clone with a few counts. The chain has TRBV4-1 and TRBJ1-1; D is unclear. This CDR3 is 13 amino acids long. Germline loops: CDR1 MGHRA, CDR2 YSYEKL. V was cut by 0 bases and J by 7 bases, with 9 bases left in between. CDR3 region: CASSQDVRGEAFF. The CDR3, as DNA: TGCGCCAGCAGCCAAGATGTCCGTGGTGAAGCTTTCTTT.

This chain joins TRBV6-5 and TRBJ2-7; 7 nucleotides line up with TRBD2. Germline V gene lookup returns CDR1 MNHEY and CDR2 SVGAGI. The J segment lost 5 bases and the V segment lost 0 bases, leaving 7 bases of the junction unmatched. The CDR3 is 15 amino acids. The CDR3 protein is CASSYSGGRMNEQYF. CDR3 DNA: TGTGCCAGCAGTTACTCGGGGGGGAGGATGAACGAGCAGTACTTC.

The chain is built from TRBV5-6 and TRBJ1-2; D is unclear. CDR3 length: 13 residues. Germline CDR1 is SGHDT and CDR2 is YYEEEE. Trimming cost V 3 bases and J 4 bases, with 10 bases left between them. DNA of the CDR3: TGTGCCAGCAGCTACCAGGTGTCCTATGGCTACACCTTC. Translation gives CASSYQVSYGYTF.

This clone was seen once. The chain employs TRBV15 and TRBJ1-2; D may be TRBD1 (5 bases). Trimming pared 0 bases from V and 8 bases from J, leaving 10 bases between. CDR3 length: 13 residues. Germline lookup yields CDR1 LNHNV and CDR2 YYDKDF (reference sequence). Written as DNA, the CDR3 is TGTGCCACCAGCAGAGATCAGGGTGAGGGCTACACCTTC. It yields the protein CATSRDQGEGYTF.

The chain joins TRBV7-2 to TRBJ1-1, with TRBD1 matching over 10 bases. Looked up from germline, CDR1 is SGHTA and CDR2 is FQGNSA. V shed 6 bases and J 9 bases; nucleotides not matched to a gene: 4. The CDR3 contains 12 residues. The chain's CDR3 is CASSRQGAKAFF. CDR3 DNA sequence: TGTGCCAGCAGTCGACAGGGGGCAAAAGCTTTCTTT.

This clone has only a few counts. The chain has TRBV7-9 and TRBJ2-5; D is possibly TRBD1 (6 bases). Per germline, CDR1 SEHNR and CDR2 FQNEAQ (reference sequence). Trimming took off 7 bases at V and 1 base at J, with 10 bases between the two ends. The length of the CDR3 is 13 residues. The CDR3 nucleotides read TGTGCCAGCACCATACAGGGCCAAGAGACCCAGTACTTC. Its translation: CASTIQGQETQYF. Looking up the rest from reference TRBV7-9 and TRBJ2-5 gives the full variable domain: DTGVSQNPRHKITKRGQNVTFRCDPISEHNRLYWYRQTLGQGPEFLTYFQNEAQLEKSRLLSDRFSAERPKGSFSTLEIQRTEQGDSAMYLCASTIQGQETQYFGPGTRLLVL.

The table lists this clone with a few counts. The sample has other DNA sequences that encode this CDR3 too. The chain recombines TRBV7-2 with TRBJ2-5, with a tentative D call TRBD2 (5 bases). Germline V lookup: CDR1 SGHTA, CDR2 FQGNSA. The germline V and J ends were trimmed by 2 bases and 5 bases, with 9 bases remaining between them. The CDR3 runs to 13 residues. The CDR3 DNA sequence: TGTGCCAGCAGCTTACGGGATCTGGAGACCCAGTACTTC. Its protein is CASSLRDLETQYF.

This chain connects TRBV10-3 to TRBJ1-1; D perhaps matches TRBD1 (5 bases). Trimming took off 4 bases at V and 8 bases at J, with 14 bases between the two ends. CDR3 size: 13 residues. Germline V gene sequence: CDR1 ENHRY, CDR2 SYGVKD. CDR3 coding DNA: TGTGCCATCAGTGCATTGGGGCAGACCGAAGCTTTCTTT. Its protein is CAISALGQTEAFF.

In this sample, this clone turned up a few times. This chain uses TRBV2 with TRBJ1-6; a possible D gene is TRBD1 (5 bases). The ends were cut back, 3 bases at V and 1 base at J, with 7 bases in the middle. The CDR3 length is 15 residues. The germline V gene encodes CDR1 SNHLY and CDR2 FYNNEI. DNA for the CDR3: TGTGCCAGCAGTGAGCAGGGATCCTATAATTCACCCCTCCACTTT. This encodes CASSEQGSYNSPLHF.

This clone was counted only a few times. The DNA for the CDR3 is TGTGCCAGCAGTTTCCCCTCCGGGACAGGGGCGGATACGCAGTATTTT. Amino acids: CASSFPSGTGADTQYF. The rearrangement links TRBV6-6 to TRBJ2-3, with 10 bases matching TRBD1. V shed 4 bases and J 6 bases; nucleotides not matched to a gene: 10. Germline CDR1 is MNHNY and CDR2 is SVGAGI (reference sequence). CDR3 size: 16 residues.

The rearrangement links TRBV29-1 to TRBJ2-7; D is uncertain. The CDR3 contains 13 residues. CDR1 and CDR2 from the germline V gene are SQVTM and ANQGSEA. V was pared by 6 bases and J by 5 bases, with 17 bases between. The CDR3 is CSVKGIHIHEQYF. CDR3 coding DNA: TGCAGCGTGAAAGGGATCCATATACACGAGCAGTACTTC.